A selection of T cell receptor beta chains follows, all from one sample in a study of blood T cell repertoires in COVID-19. Data came from immunoSEQ multiplex PCR; TCRdb stores just in-frame clones and leaves some out. The data show under 150,000 clones, roughly 85% seen once. Source material: PBMCs or T cells enriched from blood (not recorded which). The receptors were sampled from a woman aged 50 to 60 who had recovered from COVID-19. Both conserved end residues are part of each CDR3. D genes are given only for firm matches. Size values are once, few and many counts, or a class for expanded clones, and some rows have none.

TRBV3-1/TRBV3-2	TRBJ1-2	TRBD1	-	TGTGCCAGCAGCCCAAGGACAGGGGATGGCTACACCTTC	CASSPRTGDGYTF
TRBV5-1	TRBJ2-1	TRBD1	-	TGCGCCAGCAGCGGGACAGGCGACGGAACTTACAATGAGCAGTTCTTC	CASSGTGDGTYNEQFF
TRBV27	TRBJ2-7	-	-	TGTGCCAGCAGTTTCACTGGCCAGGACGAGCAGTACTTC	CASSFTGQDEQYF
TRBV6-5	TRBJ1-5	TRBD1	-	TGTGCCAGCAGCGCTGGACAGGGGCCCCAGCATTTT	CASSAGQGPQHF
TRBV2	TRBJ2-1	-	-	TGTGCCAGCAGTGAACAGCGGCTCGGGACCACAGGGGAGCAGTTCTTC	CASSEQRLGTTGEQFF
TRBV2	TRBJ1-5	TRBD1	-	TGTGCCAGCAGTCGGGACAGGGAAAGAGTTCAGCCCCAGCATTTT	CASSRDRERVQPQHF
TRBV30	TRBJ1-2	-	-	TGTGCCTGGAGTGCCCACCCCGGGGACAATTTTTTTCGTGGCTACACCTTC	CAWSAHPGDNFFRGYTF
TRBV20-1	TRBJ2-3	TRBD2	-	TGCAGTGCGAGTAAACTAGCGGGGTCCACAGATACGCAGTATTTT	CSASKLAGSTDTQYF
TRBV5-6	TRBJ1-4	TRBD1	-	TGTGCCAGCAGCTTGCGGACAGGGTTTAATGAAAAACTGTTTTTT	CASSLRTGFNEKLFF
TRBV10-3	TRBJ2-3	TRBD1	-	TGTGCCATCAGTGGGGGGACAGTGAGGTCAGATACGCAGTATTTT	CAISGGTVRSDTQYF
TRBV9	TRBJ1-2	-	once	TGTGCCAGCAGCCCGGGCTTCGGGGGGTATGGCTACACCTTC	CASSPGFGGYGYTF
TRBV21-1	TRBJ1-2	-	-	TGTGCCAGCAGCAAATGGGGGGAAATCTATGGCTACACCTTC	CASSKWGEIYGYTF
TRBV2	TRBJ1-5	TRBD1	-	TGTGCCAGCAAGCGACAGGGGACACTTCAGCCCCAGCATTTT	CASKRQGTLQPQHF
TRBV28	TRBJ2-1	-	-	TGTGCCAGCAGCCCAGGGATAAGGTCCTACAATGAGCAGTTCTTC	CASSPGIRSYNEQFF
TRBV2	TRBJ1-4	-	-	TGTGCCAGCAGTGAAAGGGGTATCGGGGGTGAAAAACTGTTTTTT	CASSERGIGGEKLFF
TRBV27	TRBJ2-1	TRBD2	few	TGTGCCAGCAGACCTACCCTTGCGGGAGACCATGAGCAGTTCTTC	CASRPTLAGDHEQFF
TRBV12-3/TRBV12-4	TRBJ1-1	-	few	TGTGCCAGCAGTTTAACGCCTACCCCGGAAGCTTTCTTT	CASSLTPTPEAFF
TRBV12-3/TRBV12-4	TRBJ2-7	-	-	TGTGCCAGCAGTTTGAACAGGCCCTACGAGCAGTACTTC	CASSLNRPYEQYF
TRBV11-2	TRBJ2-7	TRBD2	-	TGTGCCAGCAGCCCGACCCTGCGGGAGACCATCCCCTACGAGCAGTACTTC	CASSPTLRETIPYEQYF
TRBV28	TRBJ1-5	TRBD1	-	TGTGCCAGCAGACCCTCCGGGACAGATAATCAGCCCCAGCATTTT	CASRPSGTDNQPQHF